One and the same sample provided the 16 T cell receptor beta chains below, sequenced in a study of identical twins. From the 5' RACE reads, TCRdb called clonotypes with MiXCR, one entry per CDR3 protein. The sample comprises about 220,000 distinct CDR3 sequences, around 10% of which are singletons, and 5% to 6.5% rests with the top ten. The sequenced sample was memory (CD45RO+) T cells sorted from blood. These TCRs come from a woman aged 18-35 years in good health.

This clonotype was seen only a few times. In DNA form, the CDR3 reads TGCAGGGTGACAGGGGGTTTGCTTGGCTACACCTTC. It encodes CRVTGGLLGYTF. The chain recombines TRBV20-1 with TRBJ1-2, with 9 bases identical to TRBD1. Germline-derived CDR1 and CDR2 are DFQATT and SNEGSKA (reference sequence). The CDR3 is 12 residues long.

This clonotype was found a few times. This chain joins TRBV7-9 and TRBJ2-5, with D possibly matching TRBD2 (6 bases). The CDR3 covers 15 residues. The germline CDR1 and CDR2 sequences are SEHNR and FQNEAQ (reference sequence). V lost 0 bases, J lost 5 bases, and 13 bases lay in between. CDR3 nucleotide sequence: TGTGCCAGCAGCTTAGCGTCGGGAGTGGGTGAGACCCAGTACTTC. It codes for CASSLASGVGETQYF.

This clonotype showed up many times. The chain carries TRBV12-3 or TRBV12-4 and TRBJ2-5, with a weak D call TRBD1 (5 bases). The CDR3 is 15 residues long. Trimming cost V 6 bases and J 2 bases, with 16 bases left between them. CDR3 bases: TGTGCCAGCAGCCTCGACCCCGACAGTCAAGAGACCCAGTACTTC. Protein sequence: CASSLDPDSQETQYF.

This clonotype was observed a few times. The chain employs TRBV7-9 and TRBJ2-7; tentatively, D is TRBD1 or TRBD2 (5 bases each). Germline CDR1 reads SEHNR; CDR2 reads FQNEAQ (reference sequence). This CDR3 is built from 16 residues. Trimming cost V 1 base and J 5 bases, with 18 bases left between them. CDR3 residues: CASSLGGSSLFNEQYF. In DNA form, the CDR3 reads TGTGCCAGCAGCTTAGGGGGGTCCTCCCTGTTCAACGAGCAGTACTTC. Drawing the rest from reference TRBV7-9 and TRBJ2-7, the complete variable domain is DTGVSQNPRHKITKRGQNVTFRCDPISEHNRLYWYRQTLGQGPEFLTYFQNEAQLEKSRLLSDRFSAERPKGSFSTLEIQRTEQGDSAMYLCASSLGGSSLFNEQYFGPGTRLTVT.

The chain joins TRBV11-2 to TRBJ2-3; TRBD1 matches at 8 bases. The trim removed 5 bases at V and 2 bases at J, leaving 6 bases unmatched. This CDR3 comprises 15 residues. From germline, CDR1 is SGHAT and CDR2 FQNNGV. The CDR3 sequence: CASSPGQVHTDTQYF. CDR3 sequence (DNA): TGTGCCAGCAGCCCGGGACAGGTGCACACAGATACGCAGTATTTT. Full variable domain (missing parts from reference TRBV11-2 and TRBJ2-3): EAGVAQSPRYKIIEKRQSVAFWCNPISGHATLYWYQQILGQGPKLLIQFQNNGVVDDSQLPKDRFSAERLKGVDSTLKIQPAKLEDSAVYLCASSPGQVHTDTQYFGPGTRLTVL.

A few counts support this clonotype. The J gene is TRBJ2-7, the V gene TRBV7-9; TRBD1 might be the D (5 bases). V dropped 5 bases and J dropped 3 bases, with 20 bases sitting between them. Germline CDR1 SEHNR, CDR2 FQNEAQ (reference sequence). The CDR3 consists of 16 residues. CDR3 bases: TGTGCCAGCAGCCCGGGTCACAGGCTCAATCTCTACGAGCAGTACTTC. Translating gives CASSPGHRLNLYEQYF. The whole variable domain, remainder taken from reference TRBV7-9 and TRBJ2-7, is DTGVSQNPRHKITKRGQNVTFRCDPISEHNRLYWYRQTLGQGPEFLTYFQNEAQLEKSRLLSDRFSAERPKGSFSTLEIQRTEQGDSAMYLCASSPGHRLNLYEQYFGPGTRLTVT.

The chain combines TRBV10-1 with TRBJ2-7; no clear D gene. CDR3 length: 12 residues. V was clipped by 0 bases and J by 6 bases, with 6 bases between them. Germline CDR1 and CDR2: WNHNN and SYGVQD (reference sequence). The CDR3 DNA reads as TGCGCCAGCAGTGAGTCTTGGAGCGAGCAGTACTTC. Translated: CASSESWSEQYF.

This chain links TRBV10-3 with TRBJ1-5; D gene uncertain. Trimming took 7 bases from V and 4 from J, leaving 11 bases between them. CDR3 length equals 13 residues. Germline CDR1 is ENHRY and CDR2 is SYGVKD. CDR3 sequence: CAITGDLNQPQHF. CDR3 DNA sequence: TGTGCCATCACTGGGGATCTTAATCAGCCCCAGCATTTT.

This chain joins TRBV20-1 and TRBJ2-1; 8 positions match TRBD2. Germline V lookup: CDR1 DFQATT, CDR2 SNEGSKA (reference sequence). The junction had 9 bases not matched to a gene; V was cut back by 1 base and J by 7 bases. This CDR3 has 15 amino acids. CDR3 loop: CSARGNLAGYNEQFF. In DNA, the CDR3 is TGCAGTGCTAGAGGCAACCTAGCGGGTTATAATGAGCAGTTCTTC.

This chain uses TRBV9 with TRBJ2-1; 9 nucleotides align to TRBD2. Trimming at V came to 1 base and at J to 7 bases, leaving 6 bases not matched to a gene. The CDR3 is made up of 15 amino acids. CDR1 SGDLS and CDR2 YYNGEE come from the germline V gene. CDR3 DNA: TGTGCCAGCAGCGTATCTGGTAGCGGGAGTAATGAGCAGTTCTTC. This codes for CASSVSGSGSNEQFF.

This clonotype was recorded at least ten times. CDR3 residues: CSARQRRDNTNEQFF. The CDR3 DNA follows: TGCAGTGCTAGACAACGGCGAGATAATACCAATGAGCAGTTCTTC. This chain links TRBV20-1 with TRBJ2-1; D unclear. The CDR3 spans 15 residues. In germline, CDR1 is DFQATT, CDR2 SNEGSKA (reference sequence). Trimming cost V 2 bases and J 6 bases, with 17 bases left between them.

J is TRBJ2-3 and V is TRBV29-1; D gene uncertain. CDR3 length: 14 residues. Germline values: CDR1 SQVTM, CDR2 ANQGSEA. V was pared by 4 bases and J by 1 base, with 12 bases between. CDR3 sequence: CSVVARIGTDTQYF. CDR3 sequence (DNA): TGCAGCGTTGTCGCTAGGATTGGCACAGATACGCAGTATTTT.

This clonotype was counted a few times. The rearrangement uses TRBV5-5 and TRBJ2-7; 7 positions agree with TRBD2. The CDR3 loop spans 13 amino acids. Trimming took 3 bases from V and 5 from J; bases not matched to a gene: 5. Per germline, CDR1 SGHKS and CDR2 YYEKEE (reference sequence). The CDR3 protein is CASSWGGRDEQYF. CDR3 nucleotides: TGTGCCAGCAGCTGGGGGGGGAGAGACGAGCAGTACTTC.

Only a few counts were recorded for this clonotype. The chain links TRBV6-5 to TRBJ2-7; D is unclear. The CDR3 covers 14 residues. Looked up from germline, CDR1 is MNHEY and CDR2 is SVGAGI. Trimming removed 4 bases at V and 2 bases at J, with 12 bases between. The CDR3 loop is CASSSPQTTYEQYF. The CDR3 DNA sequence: TGTGCCAGCAGTTCCCCGCAGACAACCTACGAGCAGTACTTC.

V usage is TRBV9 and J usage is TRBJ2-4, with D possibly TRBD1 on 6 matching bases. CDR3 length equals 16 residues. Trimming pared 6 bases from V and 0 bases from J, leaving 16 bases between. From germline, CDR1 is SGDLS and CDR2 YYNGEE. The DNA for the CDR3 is TGTGCCAGCACACGGGACACTTTACAAGCCAAAAACATTCAGTACTTC. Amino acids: CASTRDTLQAKNIQYF. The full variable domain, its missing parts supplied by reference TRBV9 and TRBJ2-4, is DSGVTQTPKHLITATGQRVTLRCSPRSGDLSVYWYQQSLDQGLQFLIQYYNGEERAKGNILERFSAQQFPDLHSELNLSSLELGDSALYFCASTRDTLQAKNIQYFGAGTRLSVL.

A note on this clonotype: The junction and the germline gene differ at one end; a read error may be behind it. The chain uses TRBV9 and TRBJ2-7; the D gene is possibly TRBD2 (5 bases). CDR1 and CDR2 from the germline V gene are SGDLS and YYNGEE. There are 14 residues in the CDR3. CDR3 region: CASGVSASSYEQYF. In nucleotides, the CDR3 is TGTGCCAGCGGCGTTAGCGCGAGCTCCTACGAGCAGTACTTC. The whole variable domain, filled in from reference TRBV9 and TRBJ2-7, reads DSGVTQTPKHLITATGQRVTLRCSPRSGDLSVYWYQQSLDQGLQFLIQYYNGEERAKGNILERFSAQQFPDLHSELNLSSLELGDSALYFCASGVSASSYEQYFGPGTRLTVT.